This T cell receptor (beta chain) stems from a study of OX40 agonist ivuxolimab in advanced cancers. Study overall: Ivuxolimab, an agonistic anti-OX40 (CD134) antibody, was given to patients. Study-wide results and limits: Low normalized clonal expansion also occurred in some nonresponding patients.

Germline assignment: CDR1 SEHNR and CDR2 FQNEAQ (reference sequence). This CDR3 is 14 amino acids long. V was shortened by 2 bases and J by 5 bases, with 13 bases between the two germline ends. Assay: immunoSEQ multiplex PCR; the TCRdb copy retains only in-frame clones and omits some. Of about 12,000 clones in the sample, around nine tenths were seen once. Of note for this clone: Its antigen is not known.

J is TRBJ2-7 and V is TRBV7-9; D is undetermined. Material: CD4+ or CD8+ T cells sorted from blood, obtained in a trial of the OX40 agonist ivuxolimab. The TCR sequence derives from an adult with an advanced solid tumor such as melanoma, head and neck, liver or kidney cancer. CDR3: CASSLYSPADEQYF. DNA of the CDR3: TGTGCCAGCAGCTTATACTCGCCTGCGGACGAGCAGTACTTC.